Below are 8 T cell receptor beta chains sequenced from a single sample in a study of OX40 agonist ivuxolimab in advanced cancers. Assay: immunoSEQ multiplex PCR; the TCRdb copy retains only in-frame clones and omits some. The table includes tens of thousands of clones, about 85% detected once. Sequencing used CD4+ or CD8+ T cells sorted from blood, obtained in a trial of the OX40 agonist ivuxolimab. The receptors stem from an adult with an advanced solid tumor such as melanoma, head and neck, liver or kidney cancer.

V usage is TRBV13 and J usage is TRBJ2-5; tentatively, D is TRBD1 (5 bases). In germline, CDR1 is PRHDT, CDR2 FYEKMQ (reference sequence). This CDR3 has 15 amino acids. V dropped 2 bases and J dropped 1 base, with 11 bases sitting between them. The CDR3 sequence is CASSLSGNFQETQYF. The CDR3 DNA sequence: TGTGCCAGCAGCTTATCAGGGAACTTCCAAGAGACCCAGTACTTC.

The genes are TRBV25-1 and TRBJ2-7; either TRBD1 or TRBD2 may fit D (5 bases each). Per the germline V gene, CDR1 is MGHDK and CDR2 is SYGVNS. This CDR3 has 13 amino acids. The ends were cut back, 6 bases at V and 8 bases at J, with 17 bases in the middle. CDR3 region: CASSLGAVRKQYF. DNA for the CDR3: TGTGCCAGCAGCCTCGGGGCGGTTCGGAAGCAGTACTTC.

This chain links TRBV5-1 with TRBJ2-5; 8 bases are shared with TRBD1. The germline V gene encodes CDR1 SGHRS and CDR2 YFSETQ. This CDR3 is 16 amino acids long. Trimming at V came to 0 bases and at J to 5 bases, leaving 9 bases not matched to a gene. The chain's CDR3 is CASSLDRGIPLETQYF. The CDR3, as DNA: TGCGCCAGCAGCTTGGACAGGGGGATACCCTTGGAGACCCAGTACTTC. The whole variable domain, remainder taken from reference TRBV5-1 and TRBJ2-5, is KAGVTQTPRYLIKTRGQQVTLSCSPISGHRSVSWYQQTPGQGLQFLFEYFSETQRNKGNFPGRFSGRQFSNSRSEMNVSTLELGDSALYLCASSLDRGIPLETQYFGPGTRLLVL.

The rearrangement uses TRBV7-6 and TRBJ2-5; 12 bases map to TRBD2. The junction had 2 bases not matched to a gene; V was cut back by 5 bases and J by 7 bases. The CDR3 runs to 13 residues. The germline CDR1 and CDR2 sequences are SGHVS and FNYEAQ. The CDR3 DNA sequence: TGTGCCAGCAGCCCTAGCGGGGGGGGGACCCAGTACTTC. Encoded protein: CASSPSGGGTQYF.

The rearrangement links TRBV18 to TRBJ1-2; D may be TRBD1 (6 bases). V lost 0 bases, J lost 4 bases, and 15 bases lay in between. The CDR3 loop spans 16 amino acids. Germline CDR1 and CDR2: KGHSH and LQKENI. The chain's CDR3 is CASSPPSVGTPYGYTF. The CDR3 nucleotides are TGTGCCAGCTCACCACCTTCAGTAGGGACACCCTATGGCTACACCTTC.

The chain links TRBV6-5 to TRBJ2-5, with D unresolved. The germline V and J ends were trimmed by 7 bases and 5 bases, with 11 bases remaining between them. This CDR3 region has 12 residues. CDR1 and CDR2 from the germline V gene are MNHEY and SVGAGI. CDR3 bases: TGTGCCAGCACTCGGGTGGGCGAGACCCAGTACTTC. This translates into CASTRVGETQYF.

V and J are TRBV7-9 and TRBJ2-1; a possible D gene is TRBD1 (5 bases). V lost 6 bases, J lost 5 bases, and 8 bases lay in between. Germline V CDR1 and CDR2: SEHNR, FQNEAQ (reference sequence). CDR3 size: 12 residues. This CDR3 is CASSKGNNEQFF. The CDR3 nucleotides are TGTGCCAGCAGTAAGGGGAACAATGAGCAGTTCTTC.

This clone appeared many times. This chain uses TRBV9 with TRBJ1-1; D is uncertain. Germline V CDR1 and CDR2: SGDLS, YYNGEE. Trimming cost V 1 base and J 1 base, with 8 bases left between them. The CDR3 is 14 amino acids. CDR3 coding DNA: TGTGCCAGCAGCGTAAGCGGGTCGAACACTGAAGCTTTCTTT. It yields the protein CASSVSGSNTEAFF.